Below are 15 T cell receptor beta chains sequenced from a single sample in a study of tumor and adjacent non-tumor tissue in lung cancer. TCRbeta libraries were built with three rounds of nested PCR, modified from ARM-PCR. One entry per CDR3 protein, called by TCRdb with MiXCR from the multiplex PCR reads. This table has some 200,000 distinct CDR3 sequences, 71% appearing once. No cell sorting was done before RNA was extracted from the tissue. The source material was lung tumor tissue. These receptors originate from a man between 60 and 75 years old with non-small cell lung cancer.

A note on this clonotype: This may be a read error, as it is one base from a much larger clone. The CDR3 DNA reads as TGCAGTGTCGTTGACAGGGGGGGCACAGATACGCAGTATTTT. Protein product: CSVVDRGGTDTQYF. The chain recombines TRBV20-1 with TRBJ2-3, with 9 bases aligning to TRBD1. Germline CDR1 reads DFQATT; CDR2 reads SNEGSKA (reference sequence). The ends lost 7 bases at V and 1 base at J; junction bases unmatched: 6. The CDR3 length is 14 residues.

A note on this clonotype: A read error is possible here, since a much larger clone lies one base away. V usage is TRBV20-1 and J usage is TRBJ1-1; unclear D gene. V was clipped by 7 bases and J by 9 bases, with 15 bases between them. CDR1 and CDR2 (germline): DFQATT, SNEGSKA (reference sequence). This CDR3 is 11 amino acids long. The CDR3 loop is CSVREPRKAFF. For the CDR3, the DNA is TGCAGTGTTAGGGAGCCCCGAAAAGCTTTCTTT.

The table lists this clonotype with many counts. The rearrangement uses TRBV30 and TRBJ1-1; D may be TRBD1 (5 bases). The CDR3 has 14 amino acids. Germline-derived CDR1 and CDR2 are GTSNPN and SVGIG (reference sequence). Deletions cut 2 bases from V and 3 bases from J, with 13 bases between. CDR3 amino acids: CAWSIPGKDTEAFF. The CDR3 nucleotides are TGTGCCTGGAGTATACCAGGGAAGGACACTGAAGCTTTCTTT.

About this clonotype: The germline gene is not matched at one end of the junction; a read error may be the cause. The rearrangement links TRBV6-2 or TRBV6-3 to TRBJ2-2; D is unresolved. The CDR3 length is 12 residues. CDR1 is MNHEY, CDR2 SVGEGT, per germline. The CDR3: CASSYTQTELLF. CDR3 nucleotides: TGTGCCAGCAGTTACACGCAGACGGAGCTGTTGTTT.

Comment on this clonotype: A clone one base away is much larger, so this may be a read error. This likely comes from a read error, as the CDR3 has no conserved phenylalanine or tryptophan at its end. The chain carries TRBV4-3 and TRBJ2-5; no reliable D call. The germline CDR1 and CDR2 sequences are LGHNA and YSLEER. The CDR3 spans 13 residues. V was shortened by 3 bases and J by 2 bases, with 7 bases between the two germline ends. CDR3 DNA sequence: TGCGCCAGCAGCCACGGGCCGCAAGAGACCCAGTACTTA. It codes for CASSHGPQETQYL.

With respect to this clonotype: Since no conserved phenylalanine or tryptophan closes the CDR3, a read error is the likely cause. The chain couples TRBV20-1 to TRBJ2-7, with D uncertain. Trimming removed 3 bases from V and 2 bases from J, with 8 bases in between. There are 12 residues in the CDR3. Germline V gene sequence: CDR1 DFQATT, CDR2 SNEGSKA (reference sequence). The CDR3 region is CSASTAPYEQYL. The CDR3 DNA sequence: TGCAGTGCTAGCACGGCCCCCTACGAGCAGTACTTA.

The chain carries TRBV10-2 and TRBJ2-7, with D perhaps TRBD1 (5 bases). Per the germline V gene, CDR1 is WSHSY and CDR2 is SAAADI. The CDR3 is 15 amino acids. Trimming left V 8 bases short and J 2 bases short, with 19 bases between. The CDR3 loop is CASASMTEGAYEQYF. CDR3 coding DNA: TGCGCCAGCGCCTCTATGACAGAAGGGGCCTACGAGCAGTACTTC.

Concerning this clonotype itself: A much larger clone differs from this one at a single base, so this may be a read error. The chain joins TRBV11-2 to TRBJ2-3; 9 nucleotides agree with TRBD1. Germline-derived CDR1 and CDR2 are SGHAT and FQNNGV. The CDR3 runs 16 residues. CDR3 amino acids: CTSSSPRDRATDTQYF. The CDR3 DNA follows: TGTACCAGCAGCTCCCCCAGGGACAGGGCAACAGATACGCAGTATTTT.

About this clonotype: The junction differs from germline at one of its ends, possibly a read error. V gene TRBV20-1 combines with J gene TRBJ2-7, with 10 bases identical to TRBD2. CDR1 and CDR2 from the germline V gene are DFQATT and SNEGSKA (reference sequence). The CDR3 runs 14 residues. This chain's CDR3 is CSALTSGFSYEHYF. The CDR3 nucleotides are TGCAGTGCCTTGACTAGCGGGTTCTCCTACGAGCACTACTTC.

Remarks on this clonotype: A read error may be the cause here, since a much bigger clone is one base away. V and J are TRBV20-1 and TRBJ1-2; no reliable D call. The germline V and J ends were trimmed by 0 bases and 2 bases, with 19 bases remaining between them. This CDR3 spans 17 amino acids. Germline V gives CDR1 DFQATT, CDR2 SNEGSKA (reference sequence). This chain's CDR3 is CSARDCGQIGRNYGYTF. In DNA form, the CDR3 reads TGCAGTGCTAGAGACTGCGGCCAAATTGGCCGGAACTATGGCTACACCTTC.

Regarding this clonotype: Sequence at one end of the junction differs from germline and may be a read error. CDR3 loop: CASSYMGSYNSHLHF. The CDR3 DNA follows: TGTGCCAGCAGTTACATGGGTTCCTATAATTCACACCTCCACTTT. V is TRBV6-5 and J is TRBJ1-6; D is undetermined. This CDR3 has 15 residues. Germline V gene data show CDR1 as MNHEY and CDR2 as SVGAGI.

The chain is built from TRBV11-2 and TRBJ2-5; D unclear. The V and J ends lost 1 base and 4 bases respectively, with 10 bases between them. This CDR3 is built from 14 residues. Germline V gene sequence: CDR1 SGHAT, CDR2 FQNNGV. This chain's CDR3 is CASSLGGTPETQYF. The DNA for the CDR3 is TGTGCCAGCAGCTTAGGAGGCACGCCAGAGACCCAGTACTTC. Looking up the rest from reference TRBV11-2 and TRBJ2-5 gives the full variable domain: EAGVAQSPRYKIIEKRQSVAFWCNPISGHATLYWYQQILGQGPKLLIQFQNNGVVDDSQLPKDRFSAERLKGVDSTLKIQPAKLEDSAVYLCASSLGGTPETQYFGPGTRLLVL.

This clonotype was observed a few times. This may be a read error, as it is one base from a much larger clone. CDR3 coding DNA: TGTACCAGCAGCTTATGGCAGGGAAGCGATTCACCCCTCCACTTT. Amino acids: CTSSLWQGSDSPLHF. The J gene is TRBJ1-6, the V gene TRBV7-9; TRBD1 is a possible D gene (5 bases). The CDR3 sequence is 15 residues long. In germline, CDR1 is SEHNR, CDR2 FQNEAQ (reference sequence).

Details on this clonotype: The conserved phenylalanine or tryptophan normally closing the CDR3 is absent here, so this likely arose from a read error. This chain joins TRBV29-1 and TRBJ2-1; a possible D gene is TRBD2 (5 bases). V gave up 7 bases and J gave up 9 bases, with 19 bases separating them. Germline CDR1 reads SQVTM; CDR2 reads ANQGSEA. The CDR3 is made up of 13 amino acids. This CDR3 reads CSDARDGDSEQFL. The CDR3 coding sequence is TGCAGCGACGCACGCGACGGGGATAGTGAGCAGTTCTTA.

Notes on this clonotype: This may be a read error, as it is one base from a much larger clone. The chain is built from TRBV6-2 or TRBV6-3 and TRBJ1-1; D perhaps matches TRBD1 (5 bases). V lost 6 bases to trimming and J lost 9 bases, with 23 bases between them. Germline V gene data show CDR1 as MNHEY and CDR2 as SVGEGT. This CDR3 contains 15 residues. The CDR3 region is CASRGRGLRGTQAFF. CDR3 sequence (DNA): TGTGCCAGCAGGGGAAGAGGGCTCCGGGGGACTCAAGCTTTCTTT.